The 6 T cell receptor beta chains below all came from one sample that was sequenced in a study of T cells in narcolepsy. TCRdb's table, derived via immunoSEQ multiplex PCR, lists solely in-frame clones and lacks some. This sample has under 35,000 clones, with 75% to 85% found just once. Sequenced sample: CD45RA- memory CD4+ T cells from PBMCs. The source of these receptors is a human donor with narcolepsy.

On this clone itself: An end of the junction differs from the germline gene, which may be a read error. The chain links TRBV10-2 to TRBJ2-2; a possible D gene is TRBD2 (5 bases). The CDR3 runs to 14 residues. Germline lookup yields CDR1 WSHSY and CDR2 SAAADI. The CDR3 loop reads CASSESKGVGELVF. Here the CDR3 DNA reads TGCGCCAGCAGTGAGTCGAAAGGCGTCGGGGAGCTGGTTTTT.

Only one count was recorded for this clone. V gene TRBV2 combines with J gene TRBJ2-5, with D perhaps given as TRBD1 or TRBD2 (5 bases each). Germline loops: CDR1 SNHLY, CDR2 FYNNEI. With 3 bases removed from V and 5 bases from J, the gap between germline ends came to 13 bases. This CDR3 has 14 amino acids. CDR3 in DNA: TGTGCCAGCAGTGAGTCGGTTGGGGGTGAGACCCAGTACTTC. Its protein is CASSESVGGETQYF.

The chain recombines TRBV10-3 with TRBJ1-2, with D hard to call. The V gene's germline CDR1 is ENHRY and CDR2 SYGVKD. This CDR3 spans 13 amino acids. V was clipped by 2 bases and J by 2 bases, with 6 bases between them. In nucleotides, the CDR3 is TGTGCCATCAGTGAGGAGGTGAACTATGGCTACACCTTC. This sequence encodes CAISEEVNYGYTF.

CDR3 nucleotide sequence: TGTGCCAGCACCCCAAGGGGTCCTAATGAAAAACTGTTTTTT. Its protein product is CASTPRGPNEKLFF. V is TRBV6-1 and J is TRBJ1-4; tentative D call: TRBD1 (5 bases). Trimming removed 7 bases from V and 3 bases from J, with 12 bases in between. There are 14 residues in the CDR3. Per germline, CDR1 MNHNS and CDR2 SASEGT.

The CDR3, as DNA: TGTGCCAGCAGCAAGCCTTCTCGGGGCTACACCTTC. Protein product: CASSKPSRGYTF. The chain has TRBV11-3 and TRBJ1-2; D is uncertain. CDR3 size: 12 residues. Germline CDR1 is SGHNT and CDR2 is YENEEA. Trimming stripped 5 bases from V and 8 bases from J, with 12 bases between.

The chain uses TRBV5-8 and TRBJ2-2; D is uncertain. This CDR3 is 14 amino acids long. Trimming removed 1 base at V and 7 bases at J, with 11 bases between. Germline V gives CDR1 SGHTS, CDR2 YDEGEE. CDR3 nucleotide sequence: TGTGCCAGCAGCTTGAGTGGCGTTAACGGGGAGCTGTTTTTT. This sequence encodes CASSLSGVNGELFF.